This T cell receptor beta chain was captured by sequencing in a study of regulatory T cells in long-lasting Graves disease. V gave up 5 bases and J gave up 5 bases, with 24 bases separating them. In germline, CDR1 is MNHNS, CDR2 SASEGT. CDR3 length: 17 amino acids. Indicated time point: newly diagnosed GD, antithyroid drugs for less than 3 months. The TCR library was prepared using RNA isolated from PBMCs. CDR3 regions were amplified by Arm-PCR using iRepertoire HTBI primers to build TCR beta libraries. Using its own MiXCR run on the multiplex PCR reads, TCRdb lists one record per CDR3 protein. The sample shows about 500,000 distinct CDR3 sequences, about 16% of them seen only once. This clonotype was seen only a few times. These sequences were also reported in another study, on T cells in Graves' hyperthyroidism and ophthalmopathy.

The chain joins TRBV6-1 to TRBJ2-5; TRBD1 might be the D (6 bases). The material was peripheral blood mononuclear cells (PBMCs), obtained at new diagnosis, from a patient treated with antithyroid drugs. The TCR originated in a man between 40 and 49 years old with Graves disease. The CDR3 DNA is TGTGCCAGCAGTTCACATAGTAGTTCTACAGGGAGCGAGACCCAGTACTTC. Translation: CASSSHSSSTGSETQYF.